The present TCR beta chain was sequenced within a study of T cell repertoires in cytomegalovirus infection. General study results and limits: Ex vivo, HLA-C-restricted CMV-specific TCR beta clonotypes prevailed over the rest of the response.

This clonotype was observed a handful of times. Its antigen is as yet unknown. TCRdb redid the calling of the reads with MiXCR, one entry per CDR3 protein. This sample carries 350,000 to 400,000 distinct CDR3 sequences, about a third of them seen once, and the ten largest clones take roughly 13%. This clonotype originated in a human donor in good health (CMV status not recorded). Some clones in this sample may be carry-over from other donors' samples. Sequences were derived from cultured PBMCs, sampled from culture after CMV antigen stimulation.

The CDR3: CASRTQGGREKLFF. CDR3 DNA sequence: TGTGCCAGCAGAACCCAGGGGGGGCGTGAAAAACTGTTTTTT. The chain carries TRBV28 and TRBJ1-4; 7 bases fit TRBD1. Losses at the gene ends were 6 bases for V and 7 bases for J; bases not matched to a gene: 8. The CDR3 runs to 14 residues. Germline CDR1 is MDHEN and CDR2 is SYDVKM. Supplemented by reference TRBV28 and TRBJ1-4, the full variable domain reads DVKVTQSSRYLVKRTGEKVFLECVQDMDHENMFWYRQDPGLGLRLIYFSYDVKMKEKGDIPEGYSVSREKKERFSLILESASTNQTSMYLCASRTQGGREKLFFGSGTQLSVL.